Listed here are 3 T cell receptor beta chains from one sample, sequenced in a study of blood T cell repertoires in COVID-19. The table came from immunoSEQ multiplex PCR; TCRdb's copy has only in-frame clones and leaves some out. The sample has over 200,000 clones, around 90% seen once. Sample: peripheral blood. The receptors derive from a man aged 60 to 69 with COVID-19, enrolled during active disease.

This clone has just one count. This chain links TRBV7-9 with TRBJ2-2, with TRBD2 as a possible D gene (6 bases). Germline V CDR1 and CDR2: SEHNR, FQNEAQ (reference sequence). V lost 0 bases and J lost 6, with 17 bases in between. The length of the CDR3 is 17 residues. CDR3 sequence reads: CASSLAYYQGGAGELFF. The CDR3 bases are TGTGCCAGCAGCTTAGCTTATTACCAAGGAGGGGCCGGGGAGCTGTTTTTT.

The chain joins TRBV5-4 to TRBJ2-2, with D possibly being TRBD1 (7 bases). Trimming cost V 2 bases and J 5 bases, with 16 bases left between them. Germline V gene lookup returns CDR1 SGHNT and CDR2 YYREEE (reference sequence). This CDR3 comprises 16 residues. The CDR3 protein is CASSFHSGGYTGELFF. CDR3 DNA sequence: TGTGCCAGCAGCTTTCATTCAGGGGGGTATACCGGGGAGCTGTTTTTT.

The chain joins TRBV6-5 to TRBJ1-5; D may be TRBD1 (6 bases). CDR3 length equals 15 residues. Germline CDR1 and CDR2: MNHEY and SVGAGI. The germline V and J ends were trimmed by 8 bases and 0 bases, with 14 bases remaining between them. CDR3 residues: CASGQLVYSNQPQHF. CDR3 sequence (DNA): TGTGCCAGCGGACAGCTAGTTTATAGCAATCAGCCCCAGCATTTT.